Following are 30 T cell receptor beta chains from one sample sequenced in a study of cytomegalovirus exposure and HLA in healthy donors. PCR was performed using 60 Vbeta and 13 Jbeta primers. Data came from immunoSEQ multiplex PCR; TCRdb stores just in-frame clones and leaves some out. This table holds about 200,000 clones. The sequencing input was PBMCs. These receptors originate from a girl aged 2 to 10 in good health and CMV-seropositive.

The genes are TRBV19 and TRBJ2-5; 12 bases are a match to TRBD2. CDR1 is LNHDA and CDR2 is SQIVND in the germline V gene (reference sequence). The CDR3 sequence is 16 residues long. Unmatched junction bases numbered 3, after V lost 3 bases and J lost 1 base. The chain's CDR3 is CASSIRLAGVQETQYF. The CDR3 DNA follows: TGTGCCAGTAGTATCAGACTAGCGGGGGTCCAAGAGACCCAGTACTTC.

The V call is TRBV6-5, the J call TRBJ2-5, with a possible D match to TRBD1 (5 bases). Trimming removed 0 bases at V and 3 bases at J, with 14 bases between. The germline V gene encodes CDR1 MNHEY and CDR2 SVGAGI. This CDR3 contains 16 residues. The CDR3 loop is CASSYSTGRVEETQYF. The DNA for the CDR3 is TGTGCCAGCAGTTACTCAACGGGCAGGGTTGAAGAGACCCAGTACTTC.

V and J are TRBV2 and TRBJ2-5; no reliable D call. The J call may be in error: the DNA end matches TRBJ2-7 better. This CDR3 contains 13 residues. CDR1 SNHLY and CDR2 FYNNEI come from the germline V gene. In DNA form, the CDR3 reads TGTGCCAGCGCCCAGGTCCTTACCTACGAGCAGTACTTC. Its translation is CASAQVLTYEQYF.

V usage is TRBV7-9 and J usage is TRBJ2-5, with 11 bases lining up with TRBD1. V trimming: 3 bases; J trimming: 3 bases; junction bases outside the gene matches: 3. The CDR3 is 15 amino acids. Germline CDR1 and CDR2: SEHNR and FQNEAQ (reference sequence). CDR3 loop: CASSFGTGGEETQYF. CDR3 coding DNA: TGTGCCAGCAGCTTTGGGACAGGGGGTGAAGAGACCCAGTACTTC.

The V call is TRBV19, the J call TRBJ2-7; perhaps TRBD2 as D (5 bases). There are 13 residues in the CDR3. Trimming took 1 base from V and 4 from J, leaving 8 bases between them. Germline V gene sequence: CDR1 LNHDA, CDR2 SQIVND (reference sequence). The CDR3, as DNA: TGTGCCAGTAGTATAGGAGAGGGTTACGAGCAGTACTTC. It yields the protein CASSIGEGYEQYF. Full variable domain (rest looked up from reference TRBV19 and TRBJ2-7): DGGITQSPKYLFRKEGQNVTLSCEQNLNHDAMYWYRQDPGQGLRLIYYSQIVNDFQKGDIAEGYSVSREKKESFPLTVTSAQKNPTAFYLCASSIGEGYEQYFGPGTRLTVT.

The chain combines TRBV7-3 with TRBJ2-1; 13 bases are a match to TRBD2. Germline CDR1 reads SGHTA; CDR2 reads FQGTGA. The CDR3 totals 15 residues. The trim removed 4 bases at V and 6 bases at J, leaving 3 bases unmatched. The CDR3 is CASSSGLAGVNEQFF. In DNA, the CDR3 is TGTGCCAGCAGCTCCGGACTAGCGGGAGTCAATGAGCAGTTCTTC.

The chain joins TRBV2 to TRBJ2-7; TRBD1 aligns across 8 bases. The trim removed 10 bases at V and 3 bases at J, leaving 5 bases unmatched. The germline V gene has CDR1 SNHLY and CDR2 FYNNEI. This CDR3 region has 12 residues. CDR3 DNA: TGTGCCACCCGACAGGGGTACTACGAGCAGTACTTC. It is translated as CATRQGYYEQYF.

The chain joins TRBV7-3 to TRBJ2-1; 8 bases match TRBD2. The germline V gene has CDR1 SGHTA and CDR2 FQGTGA. The CDR3 runs 15 residues. The J segment lost 8 bases and the V segment lost 1 base, leaving 7 bases of the junction unmatched. The CDR3: CASSLKREGIHEQFF. CDR3 coding DNA: TGTGCCAGCAGCTTAAAACGGGAGGGCATACATGAGCAGTTCTTC.

The chain uses TRBV10-3 and TRBJ2-1; the match to TRBD1 covers 7 bases. The germline CDR1 and CDR2 sequences are ENHRY and SYGVKD. This CDR3 comprises 18 residues. With V trimmed by 2 bases and J by 1 base, 11 bases remained unmatched. For the CDR3, the DNA is TGTGCCATCAGTGAGAGTGAGCGACGACAGGGTTCCTACAATGAGCAGTTCTTC. It encodes CAISESERRQGSYNEQFF.

The gene calls are TRBV5-1 and TRBJ2-7, with 8 bases matching TRBD2. CDR3 length: 15 amino acids. Trimming cost V 3 bases and J 4 bases; bases outside gene matches: 9. CDR1 and CDR2 (germline): SGHRS, YFSETQ. In nucleotides, the CDR3 is TGCGCCAGCAGCTCTCTCCTCGGGACTAGTTACGAGCAGTACTTC. It yields the protein CASSSLLGTSYEQYF. The variable domain in full, completed from reference TRBV5-1 and TRBJ2-7, reads KAGVTQTPRYLIKTRGQQVTLSCSPISGHRSVSWYQQTPGQGLQFLFEYFSETQRNKGNFPGRFSGRQFSNSRSEMNVSTLELGDSALYLCASSSLLGTSYEQYFGPGTRLTVT.

The V call is TRBV10-1, the J call TRBJ2-5; D is perhaps TRBD1 (6 bases). V lost 3 bases and J 7 bases, leaving 12 bases between the germline ends. The CDR3 is made up of 13 amino acids. The germline V gene encodes CDR1 WNHNN and CDR2 SYGVQD (reference sequence). The CDR3 protein is CASSEYREWTQYF. The CDR3 DNA follows: TGCGCCAGCAGTGAATACAGGGAATGGACCCAGTACTTC.

The chain couples TRBV21-1 to TRBJ2-5; the table calls TRBD1, which could not be checked here. The better agreement between TRBJ2-7 and the DNA end casts doubt on the J call. TRBV21-1 is annotated as a pseudogene. This CDR3 spans 11 amino acids. CDR3 in DNA: TGTGCCAGTCAGGGGAGCTGCGAGCAGTACTTC. Its translation: CASQGSCEQYF.

The V gene is TRBV10-3, the J gene TRBJ2-1; 10 bases fit TRBD1. This CDR3 comprises 19 residues. The J segment lost 7 bases and the V segment lost 3 bases, leaving 18 bases of the junction unmatched. CDR1 is ENHRY, CDR2 SYGVKD, per germline. The CDR3 DNA reads TGTGCCATCAGTGATTCCGGGACAGGGGTTCTTAACTTTGTGAATGAGCAGTTCTTC. Translation gives CAISDSGTGVLNFVNEQFF.

The J gene is TRBJ1-5, the V gene TRBV18; no reliable D call. Trimming removed 6 bases at V and 7 bases at J, with 10 bases between. This CDR3 is built from 12 residues. Germline-derived CDR1 and CDR2 are KGHSH and LQKENI. CDR3 amino acids: CASSRSGQPQHF. Written as DNA, the CDR3 is TGTGCCAGCTCCCGCTCGGGGCAGCCCCAGCATTTT. The whole variable domain, remainder taken from reference TRBV18 and TRBJ1-5, is NAGVMQNPRHLVRRRGQEARLRCSPMKGHSHVYWYRQLPEEGLKFMVYLQKENIIDESGMPKERFSAEFPKEGPSILRIQQVVRGDSAAYFCASSRSGQPQHFGDGTRLSIL.

This chain uses TRBV6-5 with TRBJ2-1; the match to TRBD2 covers 10 bases. The CDR3 runs to 15 residues. Germline values: CDR1 MNHEY, CDR2 SVGAGI. Trimming removed 2 bases from V and 9 bases from J; junction bases left unmatched: 7. The CDR3 region has the DNA TGTGCCAGCAGTTACAGTAGCGGGGGGCATGGTGAGCAGTTCTTC. It yields the protein CASSYSSGGHGEQFF.

The chain has TRBV19 and TRBJ2-3; 9 nucleotides line up with TRBD2. The CDR3 extends over 13 amino acids. CDR1 is LNHDA, CDR2 SQIVND, per germline (reference sequence). CDR3 loop: CASQGGRALTQYF. The CDR3 bases are TGTGCGAGTCAGGGCGGGAGGGCTCTTACGCAGTATTTT.

The chain has TRBV27 and TRBJ1-3, with 8 bases aligning to TRBD1. J gave up 5 bases and V 3 bases, and 6 bases lay outside the gene matches. Germline V gives CDR1 MNHEY, CDR2 SMNVEV (reference sequence). This CDR3 is built from 15 residues. The DNA for the CDR3 is TGTGCCAGCAGTTTGACAGGGGATAGTAGAAACACCATATATTTT. Protein: CASSLTGDSRNTIYF.

The chain couples TRBV7-9 to TRBJ2-7; TRBD2 agrees at 13 bases. CDR3 size: 16 residues. J lost 5 bases, V lost 4 bases, and 8 bases had no gene match. The germline V gene has CDR1 SEHNR and CDR2 FQNEAQ (reference sequence). The CDR3 DNA is TGTGCCAGCAGCTCGCGGACTAGCGGGAGACCGGACGAGCAGTACTTC. Protein: CASSSRTSGRPDEQYF.

The rearrangement uses TRBV27 and TRBJ1-5; 7 bases match TRBD1. Germline V CDR1 and CDR2: MNHEY, SMNVEV (reference sequence). The CDR3 runs 14 residues. With V trimmed by 3 bases and J by 4 bases, 3 bases remained unmatched. The CDR3 protein is CASSFGTDNQPQHF. The CDR3 DNA follows: TGTGCCAGCAGTTTCGGGACAGATAATCAGCCCCAGCATTTT.

The chain recombines TRBV5-1 with TRBJ1-2; D ambiguous. The CDR3 is made up of 14 amino acids. The germline CDR1 and CDR2 sequences are SGHRS and YFSETQ. V was pared by 4 bases and J by 1 base, with 11 bases between. The CDR3 nucleotides are TGCGCCAGCAGCGCCCCCCGGGATAACTATGGCTACACCTTC. Amino acids: CASSAPRDNYGYTF.

The chain combines TRBV28 with TRBJ2-1; perhaps TRBD1 as D (6 bases). This CDR3 is 16 amino acids long. Germline CDR1 and CDR2: MDHEN and SYDVKM. V lost 5 bases to trimming and J lost 1 base, with 15 bases between them. The CDR3 loop reads CASSEIQGSSYNEQFF. In nucleotides, the CDR3 is TGTGCCAGCAGTGAAATACAGGGTAGTTCCTACAATGAGCAGTTCTTC.

The chain links TRBV7-9 to TRBJ1-1; 7 positions agree with TRBD1. Germline V gives CDR1 SEHNR, CDR2 FQNEAQ (reference sequence). V lost 5 bases, J lost 4 bases, and 10 bases stayed unmatched. The CDR3 consists of 15 residues. The CDR3 loop is CASSPTEGASTEAFF. The DNA of the CDR3 is TGTGCCAGCAGCCCTACGGAGGGGGCGAGCACTGAAGCTTTCTTT.

The chain uses TRBV28 and TRBJ1-5; D unresolved. Germline V gives CDR1 MDHEN, CDR2 SYDVKM. The ends were cut back, 10 bases at V and 0 bases at J, with 10 bases in the middle. This CDR3 has 13 residues. CDR3 protein: CATRPSSNQPQHF. CDR3 in DNA: TGTGCCACCAGACCTAGTAGCAATCAGCCCCAGCATTTT.

This sequence joins TRBV15 and TRBJ2-3, with D possibly TRBD2 on 5 matching bases. CDR3 length: 13 amino acids. The V end was cut by 5 bases, the J end by 10 bases, with 16 bases between. Per the germline V gene, CDR1 is LNHNV and CDR2 is YYDKDF (reference sequence). The CDR3 is CATSPRPGSAQYF. CDR3 DNA sequence: TGTGCCACCAGCCCGAGACCGGGGTCAGCGCAGTATTTT.

The gene calls are TRBV28 and TRBJ1-2, with TRBD1 identical over 10 bases. V lost 7 bases, J lost 6 bases, and 11 bases stayed unmatched. This CDR3 contains 15 residues. Germline V gene data show CDR1 as MDHEN and CDR2 as SYDVKM. CDR3 bases: TGTGCCAGCACCGCCGGGACAGGGGACCAGGATGGCTACACCTTC. The encoded protein is CASTAGTGDQDGYTF.

CDR3 coding DNA: TGTGCCAGCAGTTTGGCGGGACAGGGATCAGTAGGGGGCTACGAGCAGTACTTC. This encodes CASSLAGQGSVGGYEQYF. The gene calls are TRBV27 and TRBJ2-5; 9 bases align to TRBD1. The DNA end is more similar to TRBJ2-7, so the J call may be wrong. The CDR3 has 18 residues. Germline V gene data show CDR1 as MNHEY and CDR2 as SMNVEV (reference sequence).

The rearrangement links TRBV7-2 to TRBJ1-5, with D uncertain. V gave up 5 bases and J gave up 6 bases, with 14 bases separating them. Looked up from germline, CDR1 is SGHTA and CDR2 is FQGNSA. This CDR3 contains 14 residues. As DNA, the CDR3 is TGTGCCAGCAGCCTCGACCCTTCTAGTCAGCCCCAGCATTTT. Translating gives CASSLDPSSQPQHF.

The V call is TRBV12-5, the J call TRBJ2-6; 10 nucleotides line up with TRBD1. Trimming took 1 base from V and 1 from J; bases not matched to a gene: 7. Germline values: CDR1 LGHNT, CDR2 FRNRAP. The CDR3 totals 19 residues. CDR3 loop: CASGLASGTGVSGANVLTF. CDR3 DNA sequence: TGTGCTAGTGGTTTGGCATCCGGGACAGGGGTATCTGGGGCCAACGTCCTGACTTTC.

V gene TRBV6-4 combines with J gene TRBJ2-2, with 7 bases matching TRBD2. V lost 0 bases, J lost 6 bases, and 4 bases stayed unmatched. Germline V gene lookup returns CDR1 MRHNA and CDR2 SNTAGT. This CDR3 contains 15 residues. The CDR3 reads CASSDSWEGPGELFF. The CDR3 DNA reads as TGTGCCAGCAGTGACTCGTGGGAGGGCCCCGGGGAGCTGTTTTTT.

The chain joins TRBV2 to TRBJ1-5, with D possibly TRBD1 on 5 matching bases. With 4 bases removed from V and 4 bases from J, the gap between germline ends came to 14 bases. Germline CDR1 is SNHLY and CDR2 is FYNNEI. The CDR3 runs 15 residues. CDR3 coding DNA: TGTGCCAGCAGTGTTGGTGGGGCTTTAAATCAGCCCCAGCATTTT. It specifies CASSVGGALNQPQHF.